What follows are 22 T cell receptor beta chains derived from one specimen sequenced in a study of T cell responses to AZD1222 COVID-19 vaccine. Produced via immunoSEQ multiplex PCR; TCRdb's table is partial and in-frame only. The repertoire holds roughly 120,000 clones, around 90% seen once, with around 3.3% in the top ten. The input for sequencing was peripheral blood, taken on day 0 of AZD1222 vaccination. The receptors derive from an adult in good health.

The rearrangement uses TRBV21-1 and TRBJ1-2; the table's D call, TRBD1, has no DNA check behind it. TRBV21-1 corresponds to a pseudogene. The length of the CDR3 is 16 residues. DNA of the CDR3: TGTGCCAGCAGCACGGACAGGGGAAGCGGCGGGGCGGGCTACACCTTC. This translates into CASSTDRGSGGAGYTF.

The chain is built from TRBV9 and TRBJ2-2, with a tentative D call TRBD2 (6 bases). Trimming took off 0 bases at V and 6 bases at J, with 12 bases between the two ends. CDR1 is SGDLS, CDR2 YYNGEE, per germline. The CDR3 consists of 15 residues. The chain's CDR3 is CASSVAGVRSGELFF. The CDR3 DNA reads TGTGCCAGCAGCGTAGCGGGGGTTAGGTCCGGGGAGCTGTTTTTT.

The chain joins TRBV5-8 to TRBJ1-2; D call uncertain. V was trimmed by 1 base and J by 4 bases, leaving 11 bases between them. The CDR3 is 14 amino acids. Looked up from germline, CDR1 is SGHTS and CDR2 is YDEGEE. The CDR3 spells CASSLSTRGYGYTF. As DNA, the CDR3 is TGTGCCAGCAGCTTGAGCACGCGGGGCTATGGCTACACCTTC.

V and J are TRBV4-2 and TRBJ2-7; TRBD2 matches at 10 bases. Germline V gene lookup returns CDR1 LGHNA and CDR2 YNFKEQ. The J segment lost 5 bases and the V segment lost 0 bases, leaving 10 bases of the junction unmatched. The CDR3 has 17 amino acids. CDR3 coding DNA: TGTGCCAGCAGCCAAGAGGGGAGAGCGGGAGGGGTGGACGAGCAGTACTTC. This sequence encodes CASSQEGRAGGVDEQYF.

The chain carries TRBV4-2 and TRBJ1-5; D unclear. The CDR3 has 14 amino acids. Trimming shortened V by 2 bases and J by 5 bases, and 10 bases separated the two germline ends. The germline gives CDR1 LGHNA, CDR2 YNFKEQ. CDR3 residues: CASSQPSGDQPQHF. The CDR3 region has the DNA TGTGCCAGCAGCCAACCCTCCGGGGATCAGCCCCAGCATTTT.

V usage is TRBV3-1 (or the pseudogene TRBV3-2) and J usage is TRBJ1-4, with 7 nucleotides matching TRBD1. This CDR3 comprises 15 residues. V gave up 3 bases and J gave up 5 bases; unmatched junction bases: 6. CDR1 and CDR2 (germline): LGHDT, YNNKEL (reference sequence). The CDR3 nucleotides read TGTGCCAGCAGCCAGTACAGGGGCGCGAATGAAAAACTGTTTTTT. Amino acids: CASSQYRGANEKLFF.

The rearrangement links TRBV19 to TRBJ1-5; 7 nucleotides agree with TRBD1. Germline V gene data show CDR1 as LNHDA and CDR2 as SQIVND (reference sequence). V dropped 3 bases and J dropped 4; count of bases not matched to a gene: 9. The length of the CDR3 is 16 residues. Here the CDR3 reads CASSIIQGSGNQPQHF. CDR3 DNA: TGTGCCAGTAGTATCATACAGGGGAGTGGGAATCAGCCCCAGCATTTT.

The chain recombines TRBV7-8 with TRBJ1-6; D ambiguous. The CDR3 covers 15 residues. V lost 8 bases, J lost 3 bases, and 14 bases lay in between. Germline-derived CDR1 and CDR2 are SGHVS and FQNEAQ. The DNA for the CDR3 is TGTGCCAGCGTCGAGAGGGCTTTCTATAATTCACCCCTCCACTTT. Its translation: CASVERAFYNSPLHF.

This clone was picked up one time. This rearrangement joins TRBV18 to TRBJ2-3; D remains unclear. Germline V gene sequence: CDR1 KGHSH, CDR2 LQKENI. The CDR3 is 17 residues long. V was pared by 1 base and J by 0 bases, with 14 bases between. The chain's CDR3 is CASSPLGLGRSTDTQYF. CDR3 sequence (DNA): TGTGCCAGCTCACCACTAGGGTTAGGCAGGAGCACAGATACGCAGTATTTT.

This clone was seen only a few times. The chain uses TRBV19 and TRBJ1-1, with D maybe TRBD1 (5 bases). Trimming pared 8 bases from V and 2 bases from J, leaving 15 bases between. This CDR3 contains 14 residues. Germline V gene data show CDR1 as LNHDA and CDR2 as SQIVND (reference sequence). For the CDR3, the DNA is TGTGCCAGTTGTAGTCCGGGACTAAACACTGAAGCTTTCTTT. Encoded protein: CASCSPGLNTEAFF.

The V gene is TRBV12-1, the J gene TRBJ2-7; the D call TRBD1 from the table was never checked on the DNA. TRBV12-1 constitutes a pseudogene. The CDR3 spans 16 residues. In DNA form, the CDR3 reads TGTGCCAGCAGCCAACACAGGGACGGGGCGAGGGGCGAGCAGTACTTC. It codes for CASSQHRDGARGEQYF.

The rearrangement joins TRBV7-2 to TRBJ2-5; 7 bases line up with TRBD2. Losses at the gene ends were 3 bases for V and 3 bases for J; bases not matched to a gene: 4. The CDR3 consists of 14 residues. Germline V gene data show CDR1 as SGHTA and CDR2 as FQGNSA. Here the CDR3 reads CASSLSGTKETQYF. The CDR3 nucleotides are TGTGCCAGCAGCTTGAGTGGGACTAAAGAGACCCAGTACTTC.

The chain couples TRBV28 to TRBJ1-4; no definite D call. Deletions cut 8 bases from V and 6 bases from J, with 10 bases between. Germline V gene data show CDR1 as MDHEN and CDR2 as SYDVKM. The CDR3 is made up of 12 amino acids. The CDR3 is CASRVSDEKLFF. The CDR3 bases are TGTGCCAGCCGGGTCTCCGATGAAAAACTGTTTTTT.

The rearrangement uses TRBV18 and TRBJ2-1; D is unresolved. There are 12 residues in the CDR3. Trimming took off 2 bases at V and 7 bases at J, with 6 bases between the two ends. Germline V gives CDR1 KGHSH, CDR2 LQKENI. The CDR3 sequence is CASSPVGNEQFF. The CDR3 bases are TGTGCCAGCTCACCAGTGGGGAATGAGCAGTTCTTC.

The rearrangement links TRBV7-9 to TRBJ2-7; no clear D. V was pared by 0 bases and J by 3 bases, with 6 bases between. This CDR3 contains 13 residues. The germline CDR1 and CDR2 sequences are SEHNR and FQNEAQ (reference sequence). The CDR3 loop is CASSLAESYEQYF. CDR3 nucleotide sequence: TGTGCCAGCAGCTTAGCCGAGAGCTACGAGCAGTACTTC.

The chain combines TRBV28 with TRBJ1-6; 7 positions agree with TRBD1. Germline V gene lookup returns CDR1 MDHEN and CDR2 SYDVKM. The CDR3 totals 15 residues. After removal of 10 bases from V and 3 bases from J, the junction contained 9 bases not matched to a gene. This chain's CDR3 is CATRGQALYNSPLHF. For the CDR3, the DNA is TGTGCCACCCGTGGACAGGCCCTCTATAATTCACCCCTCCACTTT.

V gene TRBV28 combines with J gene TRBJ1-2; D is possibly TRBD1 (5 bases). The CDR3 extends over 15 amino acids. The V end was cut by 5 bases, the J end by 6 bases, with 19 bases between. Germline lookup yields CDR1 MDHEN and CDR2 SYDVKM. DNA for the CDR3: TGTGCCAGCAGTCCCTCCCTGTGGAGGGGCAATGGCTACACCTTC. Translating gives CASSPSLWRGNGYTF.

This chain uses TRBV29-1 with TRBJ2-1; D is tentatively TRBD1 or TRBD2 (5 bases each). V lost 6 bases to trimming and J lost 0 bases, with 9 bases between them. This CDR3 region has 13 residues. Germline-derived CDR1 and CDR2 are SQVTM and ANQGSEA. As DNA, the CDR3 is TGCAGCGTGGGGGAGTCCTCCTACAATGAGCAGTTCTTC. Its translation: CSVGESSYNEQFF.

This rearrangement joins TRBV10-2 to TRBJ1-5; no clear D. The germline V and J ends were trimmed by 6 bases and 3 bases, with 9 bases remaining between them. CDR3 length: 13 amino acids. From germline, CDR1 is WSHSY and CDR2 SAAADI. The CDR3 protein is CASSPGPNQPQHF. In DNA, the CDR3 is TGCGCCAGCAGCCCGGGTCCCAATCAGCCCCAGCATTTT.

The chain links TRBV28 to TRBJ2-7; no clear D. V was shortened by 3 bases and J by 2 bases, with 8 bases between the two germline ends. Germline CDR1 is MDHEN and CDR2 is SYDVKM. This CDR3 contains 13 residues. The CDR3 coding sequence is TGTGCCAGCAGTTTTAGATACCCCTACGAGCAGTACTTC. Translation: CASSFRYPYEQYF.

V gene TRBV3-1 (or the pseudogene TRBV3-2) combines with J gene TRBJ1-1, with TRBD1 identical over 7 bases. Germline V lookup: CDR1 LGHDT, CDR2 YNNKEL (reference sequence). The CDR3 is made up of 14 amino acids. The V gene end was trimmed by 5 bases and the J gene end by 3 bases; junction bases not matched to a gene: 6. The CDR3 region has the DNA TGTGCCAGCAGCTTAAGGACAGGATACACTGAAGCTTTCTTT. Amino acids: CASSLRTGYTEAFF.

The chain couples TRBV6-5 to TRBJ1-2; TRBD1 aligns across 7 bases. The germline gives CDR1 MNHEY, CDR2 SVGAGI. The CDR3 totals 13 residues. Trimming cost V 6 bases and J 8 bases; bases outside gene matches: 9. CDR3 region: CASRPPTGVGYTF. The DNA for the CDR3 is TGTGCCAGCAGACCCCCAACAGGGGTAGGCTACACCTTC.